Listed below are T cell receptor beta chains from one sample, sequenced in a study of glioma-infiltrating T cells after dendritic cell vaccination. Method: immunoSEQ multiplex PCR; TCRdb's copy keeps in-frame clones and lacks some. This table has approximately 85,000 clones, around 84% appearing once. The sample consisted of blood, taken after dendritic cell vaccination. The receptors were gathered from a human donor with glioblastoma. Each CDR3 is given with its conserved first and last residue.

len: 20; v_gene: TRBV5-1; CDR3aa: CASSLAWTSGRLSSYNEQFF
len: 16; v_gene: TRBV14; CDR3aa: CASSLTSGTAFEKLFF
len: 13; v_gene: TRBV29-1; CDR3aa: CSIRTGYTDTQYF
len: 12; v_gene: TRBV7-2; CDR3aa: CASSTDTGELFF
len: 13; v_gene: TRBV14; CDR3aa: CASSQDGVRVQYF
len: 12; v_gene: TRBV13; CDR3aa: CASSLHGGGYTF
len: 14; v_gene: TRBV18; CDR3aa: CASSPGRQNTEAFF
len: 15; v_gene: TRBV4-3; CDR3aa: CASSQVRQGNYGYTF
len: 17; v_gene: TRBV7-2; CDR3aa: CASSGTSGSPLGETQYF
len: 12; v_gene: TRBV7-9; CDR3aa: CASSLDMYGYTF
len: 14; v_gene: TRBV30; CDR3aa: CAWSVQAGNYGYTF
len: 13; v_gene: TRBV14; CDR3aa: CASSQPVTGELFF
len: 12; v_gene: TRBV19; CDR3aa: CASSQGLYGYTF
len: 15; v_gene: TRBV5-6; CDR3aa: CASSLTTSGKETQYF
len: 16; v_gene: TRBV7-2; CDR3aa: CASSLAGRGEQETQYF
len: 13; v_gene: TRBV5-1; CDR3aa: CASSFVPSGEQFF
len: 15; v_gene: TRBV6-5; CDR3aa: CASNPLAGGYNEQFF
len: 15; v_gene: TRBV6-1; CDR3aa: CASSEQNSGANVLTF
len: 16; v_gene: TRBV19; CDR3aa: CASSKTGGGSYNEQFF
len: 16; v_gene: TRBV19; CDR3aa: CASRRTGTGINQPQHF
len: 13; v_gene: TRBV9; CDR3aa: CAGGCRVSCGYTF
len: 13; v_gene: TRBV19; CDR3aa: CASSRRGLTEAFF
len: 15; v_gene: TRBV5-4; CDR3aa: CASSARGLAADEQYF
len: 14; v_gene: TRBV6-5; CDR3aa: CASSYSSGVYEQYF
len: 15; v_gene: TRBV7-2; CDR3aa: CASSLAAGGNQPQHF
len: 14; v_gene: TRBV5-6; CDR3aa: CASSFPGVTGELFF
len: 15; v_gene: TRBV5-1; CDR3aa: CASSFRAEVNTEAFF
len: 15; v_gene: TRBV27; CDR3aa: CASSFTSGGEETQYF
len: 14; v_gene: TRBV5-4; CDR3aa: CASSGSGDEETQYF
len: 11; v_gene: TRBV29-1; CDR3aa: CSVTFNYGYTF
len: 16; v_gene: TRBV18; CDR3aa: CASSYRGNGFPYEQYF
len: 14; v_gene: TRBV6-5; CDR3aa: CASSYGGWDSPLHF
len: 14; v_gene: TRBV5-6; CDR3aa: CASSTGQGYYEQYF
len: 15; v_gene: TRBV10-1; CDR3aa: CASSVWQVTNQPQHF
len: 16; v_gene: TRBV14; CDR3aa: CASSQGLRQGGTEAFF
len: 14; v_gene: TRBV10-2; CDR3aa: CASNEVNSGNTIYF
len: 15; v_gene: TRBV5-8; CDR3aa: CASSLASTGVGKLFF
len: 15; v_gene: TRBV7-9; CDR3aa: CASSFNRDNYNEQFF
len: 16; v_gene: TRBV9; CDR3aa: CASSVAGSSSGNTIYF
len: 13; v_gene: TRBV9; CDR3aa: CASSATGTGAQYF
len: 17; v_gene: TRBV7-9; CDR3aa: CASSPGQGVSPNEKLFF
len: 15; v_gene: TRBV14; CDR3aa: CASSLLAGPLYEQYF
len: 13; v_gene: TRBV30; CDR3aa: CASGLAGDHEQFF
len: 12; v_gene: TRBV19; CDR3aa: CASSISDQPQHF
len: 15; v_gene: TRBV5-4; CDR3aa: CASSFAAAGGNTIYF
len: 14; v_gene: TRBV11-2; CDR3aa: CASSPVAGAGELFF
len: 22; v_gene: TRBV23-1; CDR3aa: CASSQSIGTSGRWCELDNEQFF
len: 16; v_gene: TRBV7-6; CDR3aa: CASSLAGRLSGNTIYF
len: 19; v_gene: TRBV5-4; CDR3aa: CASSYGKREAYPSTDTQYF
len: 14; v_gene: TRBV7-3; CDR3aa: CASSVGQGAYEQYF
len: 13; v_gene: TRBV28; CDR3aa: CASRTGVNTEAFF
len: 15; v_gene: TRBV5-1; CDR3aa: CASSPGLAGRNEQFF
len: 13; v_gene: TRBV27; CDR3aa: CASSQGPLTGYTF
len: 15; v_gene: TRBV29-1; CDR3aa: CSISGTSGFVNEQFF
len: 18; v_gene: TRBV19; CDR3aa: CASSIFLAGDILYNEQFF
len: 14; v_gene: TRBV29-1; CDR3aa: CTSSGTGGADTQYF
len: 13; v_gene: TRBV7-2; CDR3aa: CASSAGPEETQYF
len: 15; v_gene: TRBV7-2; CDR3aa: CASSLVEAVYNEQFF
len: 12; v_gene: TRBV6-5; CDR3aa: CASSISSYEQYF
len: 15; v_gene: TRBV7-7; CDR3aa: CASSLAVSSYNEQFF